A single sample gave rise to the 26 T cell receptor beta chains below, sequenced in a study of control samples from healthy donors and cancer patients (dated by TCRdb to 2018 to 2021). Library prep was done by the immunoSEQ multiplex PCR assay. As stored in TCRdb, this immuneACCESS dataset retains in-frame rearrangements with V and J assigned. A fraction of the clones does not appear; measured against another copy, unresolved V genes explain less than half of the discrepancy, and the remainder lacks a known reason. Here the sample has nearly 200,000 clones; roughly nine tenths occur a single time. The ten largest account for about 1.7% of the sample. The sample taken for sequencing was blood. The receptors shown here come from a man aged 25-45 years in good health.

The chain joins TRBV18 to TRBJ1-1; D gene uncertain. This CDR3 has 13 amino acids. Germline CDR1 KGHSH, CDR2 LQKENI. The V end was cut by 6 bases, the J end by 1 base, with 9 bases between. The CDR3 nucleotides read TGTGCCAGCTCGAACCAGAAGAACACTGAAGCTTTCTTT. Its translation: CASSNQKNTEAFF.

The chain combines TRBV19 with TRBJ2-2, with TRBD2 identical over 14 bases. The CDR3 covers 15 residues. Germline trimming cut 7 bases from V and 6 bases from J; bases unmatched to any gene: 4. Germline V gene data show CDR1 as LNHDA and CDR2 as SQIVND (reference sequence). The chain's CDR3 is CASMPGLAGAGELFF. The CDR3 DNA is TGTGCCAGTATGCCGGGACTAGCGGGGGCCGGGGAGCTGTTTTTT.

In the case of this clone: The same CDR3 also results from other DNA sequences found in this sample. The chain has TRBV5-4 and TRBJ2-2; a possible D gene is TRBD2 (7 bases). This CDR3 is built from 15 residues. CDR1 is SGHNT, CDR2 YYREEE, per germline (reference sequence). Between the trimmed V and J ends, which lost 1 base and 4 bases, there was a span of 11 bases. CDR3 amino acids: CASSLQGRGTGELFF. In nucleotides, the CDR3 is TGTGCCAGCAGCTTGCAGGGGAGGGGCACCGGGGAGCTGTTTTTT. Based on the CDR3 plus reference TRBV5-4 and TRBJ2-2, the full variable domain is ETGVTQSPTHLIKTRGQQVTLRCSSQSGHNTVSWYQQALGQGPQFIFQYYREEENGRGNFPPRFSGLQFPNYSSELNVNALELDDSALYLCASSLQGRGTGELFFGEGSRLTVL.

CDR3 loop: CASSLTVPSGNTIYF. For the CDR3, the DNA is TGTGCCAGCAGCCTGACAGTCCCCTCTGGAAACACCATATATTTT. The chain is built from TRBV6-2 or TRBV6-3 and TRBJ1-3; a possible D gene is TRBD1 (5 bases). The CDR3 is 15 residues long. Germline V gene sequence: CDR1 MNHEY, CDR2 SVGEGT. The V gene lost 6 bases and the J gene lost 0 bases, with 12 bases spanning the gap.

This clone was recorded only once. The CDR3 spells CASGRASGSPLHF. CDR3 sequence (DNA): TGTGCCAGCGGCCGGGCTTCGGGTTCACCCCTCCACTTT. The chain combines TRBV16 with TRBJ1-6; D is unresolved. The germline V gene encodes CDR1 KGHSY and CDR2 FQNENV. V lost 8 bases and J lost 9, with 14 bases in between. The CDR3 is made up of 13 amino acids.

As regards this clone: This may be a read error, as it is one base from a much larger clone. Other DNA sequences in the same sample also yield this CDR3. This chain connects TRBV12-3 or TRBV12-4 to TRBJ1-2; perhaps TRBD1 as D (6 bases). This CDR3 has 12 amino acids. The V and J ends lost 5 bases and 7 bases respectively, with 11 bases between them. CDR3 sequence (DNA): TGTGCCAGCAGTCCAACAGGGACTGGCTACACCTTC. This sequence encodes CASSPTGTGYTF.

The chain links TRBV2 to TRBJ2-1; D remains ambiguous. Trimming cost V 0 bases and J 3 bases, with 12 bases left between them. The CDR3 is 16 amino acids. The germline CDR1 and CDR2 sequences are SNHLY and FYNNEI. CDR3 in DNA: TGTGCCAGCAGTGAAGCCAGCCACCGTATCTACAATGAGCAGTTCTTC. This gives the protein CASSEASHRIYNEQFF.

This clone appeared a single time. V usage is TRBV6-5 and J usage is TRBJ2-2; D is unclear. The germline gives CDR1 MNHEY, CDR2 SVGAGI. V was trimmed by 0 bases and J by 2 bases, leaving 7 bases between them. The CDR3 totals 15 residues. In DNA, the CDR3 is TGTGCCAGCAGTTACTCGGTCCTCAACACCGGGGAGCTGTTTTTT. Encoded protein: CASSYSVLNTGELFF.

The chain uses TRBV27 and TRBJ2-7, with 8 bases that match TRBD1. In germline, CDR1 is MNHEY, CDR2 SMNVEV (reference sequence). The CDR3 is 14 amino acids. With 6 bases clipped from V and 0 bases from J, the junction kept 4 bases outside the gene matches. CDR3 DNA sequence: TGTGCCAGCAGAGGGACAGGTCCCTCCTACGAGCAGTACTTC. Amino acids: CASRGTGPSYEQYF.

The gene calls are TRBV5-5 and TRBJ1-3; 7 positions agree with TRBD1. Germline V gene lookup returns CDR1 SGHKS and CDR2 YYEKEE (reference sequence). The V and J ends lost 7 bases and 0 bases, in that order; junction bases with no gene match: 4. The CDR3 loop spans 14 amino acids. The CDR3 sequence: CASCDRDSGNTIYF. The CDR3 DNA is TGTGCCAGCTGCGACAGGGACTCTGGAAACACCATATATTTT. The complete variable domain, with remaining parts taken from reference TRBV5-5 and TRBJ1-3, reads DAGVTQSPTHLIKTRGQQVTLRCSPISGHKSVSWYQQVLGQGPQFIFQYYEKEERGRGNFPDRFSARQFPNYSSELNVNALLLGDSALYLCASCDRDSGNTIYFGEGSWLTVV.

The chain uses TRBV7-2 and TRBJ2-3; D possibly corresponds to TRBD1 (6 bases). This CDR3 region has 15 residues. Trimming stripped 5 bases from V and 4 bases from J, with 16 bases between. The germline CDR1 and CDR2 sequences are SGHTA and FQGNSA. The CDR3 DNA reads as TGTGCCAGCAGCCCCCAGGGGAACCCCGCAGATACGCAGTATTTT. This translates into CASSPQGNPADTQYF.

This chain joins TRBV2 and TRBJ2-5, with 9 bases identical to TRBD1. With V trimmed by 6 bases and J by 5 bases, 4 bases remained unmatched. The CDR3 runs 13 residues. Germline CDR1 is SNHLY and CDR2 is FYNNEI. The CDR3 here is CASRETGGETQYF. The CDR3 DNA reads as TGTGCCAGCAGAGAGACAGGGGGGGAGACCCAGTACTTC.

V is TRBV4-1 and J is TRBJ2-5; D perhaps matches TRBD1 (5 bases). V was clipped by 1 base and J by 1 base, with 10 bases between them. The CDR3 loop spans 15 amino acids. Germline V gene lookup returns CDR1 MGHRA and CDR2 YSYEKL. CDR3 sequence: CASSQVSGAQETQYF. Here the CDR3 DNA reads TGCGCCAGCAGCCAAGTATCTGGGGCCCAAGAGACCCAGTACTTC.

The chain employs TRBV5-1 and TRBJ2-7, with TRBD1 identical over 9 bases. The CDR3 is 14 amino acids. V gave up 0 bases and J gave up 5 bases; unmatched junction bases: 3. Germline V gives CDR1 SGHRS, CDR2 YFSETQ. This chain's CDR3 is CASSLGQGDDEQYF. The CDR3 bases are TGCGCCAGCAGCTTGGGACAGGGGGACGACGAGCAGTACTTC.

The V call is TRBV7-9, the J call TRBJ2-3; 14 bases agree with TRBD2. CDR1 is SEHNR and CDR2 is FQNEAQ in the germline V gene (reference sequence). J gave up 3 bases and V 5 bases, and 7 bases lay outside the gene matches. The CDR3 loop spans 17 amino acids. CDR3 coding DNA: TGTGCCAGCAGCCTCGGACTAGCGGGGGGAGGGACAGATACGCAGTATTTT. Translation gives CASSLGLAGGGTDTQYF. Complete variable domain (other parts from reference TRBV7-9 and TRBJ2-3): DTGVSQNPRHKITKRGQNVTFRCDPISEHNRLYWYRQTLGQGPEFLTYFQNEAQLEKSRLLSDRFSAERPKGSFSTLEIQRTEQGDSAMYLCASSLGLAGGGTDTQYFGPGTRLTVL.

The chain has TRBV7-8 and TRBJ1-5; no definite D call. The CDR3 totals 17 residues. Trimming removed 5 bases from V and 0 bases from J, with 17 bases in between. Germline V gene lookup returns CDR1 SGHVS and CDR2 FQNEAQ. As DNA, the CDR3 is TGTGCCAGCAGCCCAGGCGGAGGGAAGGGTAGCAATCAGCCCCAGCATTTT. Its protein product is CASSPGGGKGSNQPQHF.

The chain joins TRBV3-1 (or the pseudogene TRBV3-2) to TRBJ1-2; no clear D gene. V lost 3 bases to trimming and J lost 6 bases, with 8 bases between them. The germline gives CDR1 LGHDT, CDR2 YNNKEL (reference sequence). The CDR3 is made up of 12 amino acids. CDR3 residues: CASSQATDGYTF. The CDR3 bases are TGTGCCAGCAGCCAGGCAACGGATGGCTACACCTTC.

This clone appeared a few times. This chain's CDR3 is CASSFGTGAGELFF. The CDR3 DNA sequence: TGTGCCAGCAGCTTCGGGACAGGGGCCGGGGAGCTGTTTTTT. The chain recombines TRBV7-2 with TRBJ2-2, with 10 bases matching TRBD1. The CDR3 totals 14 residues. CDR1 SGHTA and CDR2 FQGNSA come from the germline V gene. Unmatched junction bases numbered 1, after V lost 3 bases and J lost 6 bases.

The rearrangement joins TRBV2 to TRBJ2-3; tentative D call: TRBD2 (6 bases). Per the germline V gene, CDR1 is SNHLY and CDR2 is FYNNEI. Between the trimmed V and J ends, which lost 8 bases and 4 bases, there was a span of 16 bases. The CDR3 is 14 residues long. The CDR3 loop reads CASHRDSSSDTQYF. The CDR3 DNA is TGTGCCAGCCATAGGGACTCGTCGTCAGATACGCAGTATTTT.

This rearrangement joins TRBV9 to TRBJ1-3; D gene ambiguous. V was pared by 4 bases and J by 5 bases, with 16 bases between. Per germline, CDR1 SGDLS and CDR2 YYNGEE. CDR3 length equals 15 residues. This CDR3 is CASSPAVAARNTIYF. CDR3 DNA: TGTGCCAGCAGCCCCGCGGTGGCAGCACGAAACACCATATATTTT.

The V gene is TRBV7-9, the J gene TRBJ2-7; no clear D gene. The V end was cut by 5 bases, the J end by 0 bases, with 11 bases between. CDR3 length equals 14 residues. The germline CDR1 and CDR2 sequences are SEHNR and FQNEAQ (reference sequence). The CDR3 nucleotides are TGTGCCAGCAGCCCGGAGAGGAGCTCCTACGAGCAGTACTTC. This gives the protein CASSPERSSYEQYF.

The J gene is TRBJ1-1, the V gene TRBV24-1, with no clear D. The CDR3 consists of 12 residues. The germline V gene has CDR1 KGHDR and CDR2 SFDVKD. The V gene lost 7 bases and the J gene lost 1 base, with 6 bases spanning the gap. The chain's CDR3 is CATREGNTEAFF. CDR3 nucleotides: TGTGCCACCAGGGAGGGGAACACTGAAGCTTTCTTT.

The genes are TRBV7-9 and TRBJ1-1; no clear D gene. Germline CDR1 and CDR2: SEHNR and FQNEAQ (reference sequence). V was cut by 5 bases and J by 11 bases, with 9 bases left in between. The CDR3 totals 10 residues. The CDR3 sequence is CASSLKVAFF. Written as DNA, the CDR3 is TGTGCCAGCAGCCTAAAAGTGGCTTTCTTT. Full variable domain (remainder filled in from reference TRBV7-9 and TRBJ1-1): DTGVSQNPRHKITKRGQNVTFRCDPISEHNRLYWYRQTLGQGPEFLTYFQNEAQLEKSRLLSDRFSAERPKGSFSTLEIQRTEQGDSAMYLCASSLKVAFFGQGTRLTVV.

This clone was seen only a few times. The chain combines TRBV6-2 or TRBV6-3 with TRBJ2-1; D unresolved. Between the trimmed V and J ends, which lost 5 bases and 7 bases, there was a span of 9 bases. CDR1 is MNHEY, CDR2 SVGEGT, per germline. The CDR3 has 12 amino acids. The CDR3 loop is CASSTIWNEQFF. The CDR3 nucleotides read TGTGCCAGCAGTACAATATGGAATGAGCAGTTCTTC.

This clone was picked up one time. The J gene is TRBJ2-1, the V gene TRBV5-8, with D tentatively TRBD1 or TRBD2 (5 bases each). This CDR3 has 12 residues. Germline CDR1 is SGHTS and CDR2 is YDEGEE. V was cut by 8 bases and J by 4 bases, with 10 bases left in between. The CDR3 loop is CASTWGYNEQFF. The CDR3 nucleotides read TGTGCCAGTACTTGGGGGTACAATGAGCAGTTCTTC.

The chain carries TRBV19 and TRBJ2-2, with TRBD1 as a possible D gene (5 bases). Trimming took 5 bases from V and 5 from J, leaving 21 bases between them. The CDR3 loop spans 17 amino acids. Germline V gene sequence: CDR1 LNHDA, CDR2 SQIVND (reference sequence). CDR3 sequence: CASSDDPVTARTGELFF. The CDR3 nucleotides read TGTGCCAGTAGTGATGACCCCGTGACAGCGAGGACCGGGGAGCTGTTTTTT. The variable domain in full, with the rest retrieved from reference TRBV19 and TRBJ2-2, is DGGITQSPKYLFRKEGQNVTLSCEQNLNHDAMYWYRQDPGQGLRLIYYSQIVNDFQKGDIAEGYSVSREKKESFPLTVTSAQKNPTAFYLCASSDDPVTARTGELFFGEGSRLTVL.